This section outlines one T cell receptor beta chain sequence together with its context. CDR1 is DFQATT, CDR2 SNEGSKA, per germline (reference sequence). Trimming shortened V by 2 bases and J by 2 bases, and 9 bases separated the two germline ends. The CDR3 is made up of 13 amino acids. Primed by a sample-barcoded 5' primer and a J-beta primer mix, a second PCR proceeded for about 6 to 12 cycles. Each CDR3 protein is one row after TCRdb ran MiXCR on the 5' RACE reads. The sample holds 1.5 million to 2 million distinct CDR3 sequences, under 30% seen once. The sample is drawn from a study of blood T cells in healthy people across ages.

Material: blood. The source of this sequence is a woman under 40 in good health. The chain is built from TRBV20-1 and TRBJ1-2; no definite D call. This CDR3 reads CSARLPGNYGYTF. The DNA for the CDR3 is TGCAGTGCTAGATTACCGGGGAACTATGGCTACACCTTC.